This is a list of T cell receptor beta chains from one sample in a study of neurological immune-mediated disorders. TCRdb called the 5' RACE reads again in MiXCR, with one record for every CDR3 protein. This table holds tens of thousands of distinct CDR3 sequences, roughly 7% found once. The specimen was PBMCs. Source of these receptors: a woman in her thirties or forties in good health. The CDR3 runs from the conserved cysteine through the conserved F or W. The order of the fields is D gene, clone size, V gene, J gene, CDR3 DNA, CDR3 protein. The D gene is left open where the match is weak. Only part of the rows carry a size: once, few, many, or a class if the clone is expanded.

d_call: NA; clone_size: many; v_call: TRBV4-1; j_call: TRBJ2-3; cdr3_nt: TGCGCCAGCAGCCAAGATCTGACGGGGGGCACAGATACGCAGTATTTT; cdr3_aa: CASSQDLTGGTDTQYF
d_call: TRBD1; clone_size: many; v_call: TRBV20-1; j_call: TRBJ1-1; cdr3_nt: TGCAGTGCTAGGGGGACAGGGTTAGGTACTGAAGCTTTCTTT; cdr3_aa: CSARGTGLGTEAFF
d_call: NA; clone_size: many; v_call: TRBV20-1; j_call: TRBJ2-3; cdr3_nt: TGCAGTGCCGCGACCGGGAGCACAGATACGCAGTATTTT; cdr3_aa: CSAATGSTDTQYF
d_call: NA; clone_size: many; v_call: TRBV29-1; j_call: TRBJ1-1; cdr3_nt: TGCAGCGTTACAACAGGGTTCACTGAAGCTTTCTTT; cdr3_aa: CSVTTGFTEAFF
d_call: TRBD1; clone_size: few; v_call: TRBV28; j_call: TRBJ2-1; cdr3_nt: TGTGCCAGCAGTTTTAGCGCAGGGGGCGTTTACAATGAGCAGTTCTTC; cdr3_aa: CASSFSAGGVYNEQFF
d_call: NA; clone_size: many; v_call: TRBV12-3/TRBV12-4; j_call: TRBJ1-5; cdr3_nt: TGTGCCAGCAGTCCTCTCCTGATTAATCAGCCCCAGCATTTT; cdr3_aa: CASSPLLINQPQHF
d_call: TRBD1; clone_size: many; v_call: TRBV28; j_call: TRBJ2-7; cdr3_nt: TGTGCCAGCAGTTTACCAACCTCAGGGGGATCCTACGAGCAGTACTTC; cdr3_aa: CASSLPTSGGSYEQYF
d_call: NA; clone_size: many; v_call: TRBV6-5; j_call: TRBJ1-1; cdr3_nt: TGTGCCAGCAGTTTTGACAGAAAGAACACTGAAGCTTTCTTT; cdr3_aa: CASSFDRKNTEAFF
d_call: NA; clone_size: many; v_call: TRBV10-3; j_call: TRBJ2-7; cdr3_nt: TGTGCCATCAGTGCTTCGAAAACAGGGACCGAGCAGTACTTC; cdr3_aa: CAISASKTGTEQYF
d_call: TRBD1; clone_size: many; v_call: TRBV6-1; j_call: TRBJ2-1; cdr3_nt: TGTGCCAGCAGTGAAGACCCCTACGACAGGGGAGGAAACAATGAGCAGTTCTTC; cdr3_aa: CASSEDPYDRGGNNEQFF
d_call: TRBD2; clone_size: NA; v_call: TRBV10-3; j_call: TRBJ2-1; cdr3_nt: TGTGCCATCAGTGACCGGGGGGGCTACAATGAGCAGTTCTTC; cdr3_aa: CAISDRGGYNEQFF
d_call: NA; clone_size: many; v_call: TRBV2; j_call: TRBJ2-3; cdr3_nt: TGTGCCAGCAGTGCGGCGGGGCTAACCACAGATACGCAGTATTTT; cdr3_aa: CASSAAGLTTDTQYF
d_call: NA; clone_size: many; v_call: TRBV18; j_call: TRBJ2-5; cdr3_nt: TGTGCCAGCTCACCACAGGGAGAGACCCAGTACTTC; cdr3_aa: CASSPQGETQYF
d_call: NA; clone_size: many; v_call: TRBV25-1; j_call: TRBJ1-4; cdr3_nt: TGTGCCACTACCGTAGGAGAAAAACTGTTTTTT; cdr3_aa: CATTVGEKLFF
d_call: TRBD1; clone_size: medium-sized; v_call: TRBV5-1; j_call: TRBJ2-3; cdr3_nt: TGCGCCAGCCAGGGACAGTTCACAGATACGCAGTATTTT; cdr3_aa: CASQGQFTDTQYF
d_call: NA; clone_size: many; v_call: TRBV10-2; j_call: TRBJ2-7; cdr3_nt: TGCGCCAGCAGTGAGGGTCGCGAGCAGTACTTC; cdr3_aa: CASSEGREQYF
d_call: TRBD2; clone_size: many; v_call: TRBV20-1; j_call: TRBJ2-1; cdr3_nt: TGCAGTGCTGGATTCCACGCAAGCGGGGGGACAAATGAGCAGTTCTTC; cdr3_aa: CSAGFHASGGTNEQFF
d_call: NA; clone_size: many; v_call: TRBV27; j_call: TRBJ1-1; cdr3_nt: TGTGCCAGCAGTTTAAGGCAGATGACTGAAGCTTTCTTT; cdr3_aa: CASSLRQMTEAFF
d_call: NA; clone_size: many; v_call: TRBV4-2; j_call: TRBJ2-1; cdr3_nt: TGTGCCAGCAGCGGTTCGGGTAGCACCTACAATGAGCAGTTCTTC; cdr3_aa: CASSGSGSTYNEQFF
d_call: TRBD1; clone_size: NA; v_call: TRBV7-2; j_call: TRBJ1-1; cdr3_nt: TGTGCCAGCAGCTTAAGGACAGGGGCGACTGAAGCTTTCTTT; cdr3_aa: CASSLRTGATEAFF
d_call: NA; clone_size: many; v_call: TRBV28; j_call: TRBJ1-1; cdr3_nt: TGTGCCAGCAGTTTACGGGGGACACTGAACACTGAAGCTTTCTTT; cdr3_aa: CASSLRGTLNTEAFF
d_call: TRBD1; clone_size: many; v_call: TRBV12-3/TRBV12-4; j_call: TRBJ2-1; cdr3_nt: TGTGCCAGCAGTCCGGGGGGACAGGGGGCCTTAGAGCAGTTCTTC; cdr3_aa: CASSPGGQGALEQFF
d_call: NA; clone_size: many; v_call: TRBV5-1; j_call: TRBJ1-1; cdr3_nt: TGCGCCAGCAGCTTAGAAGCTGGGCGGAACACTGAAGCTTTCTTT; cdr3_aa: CASSLEAGRNTEAFF
d_call: NA; clone_size: NA; v_call: TRBV29-1; j_call: TRBJ1-1; cdr3_nt: TGCAGCGTCTATCCTGGGGTGAACACTGAAGCTTTCTTT; cdr3_aa: CSVYPGVNTEAFF
d_call: NA; clone_size: many; v_call: TRBV5-1; j_call: TRBJ1-1; cdr3_nt: TGCGCCAGCAGCTTGGTAGGACAGAACACTGAAGCTTTCTTT; cdr3_aa: CASSLVGQNTEAFF
d_call: NA; clone_size: many; v_call: TRBV28; j_call: TRBJ2-7; cdr3_nt: TGTGCCAGCAGTTTGTGGGGGAGGGGGCCTTCCTACGAGCAGTACTTC; cdr3_aa: CASSLWGRGPSYEQYF
d_call: NA; clone_size: many; v_call: TRBV6-2/TRBV6-3; j_call: TRBJ1-1; cdr3_nt: TGTGCCAGCAGTCCCCGGGACATTGAAGCTTTCTTT; cdr3_aa: CASSPRDIEAFF
d_call: TRBD2; clone_size: medium-sized; v_call: TRBV5-1; j_call: TRBJ2-1; cdr3_nt: TGCGCCAGCAGCTTGGCCCCTAAAGCGGGGGATACACATGAGCAGTTCTTC; cdr3_aa: CASSLAPKAGDTHEQFF
d_call: NA; clone_size: many; v_call: TRBV3-1; j_call: TRBJ1-1; cdr3_nt: TGTGCCAGCAGCCAAGAGGGTTGGGGGCGCACTGAAGCTTTCTTT; cdr3_aa: CASSQEGWGRTEAFF
d_call: NA; clone_size: many; v_call: TRBV5-1; j_call: TRBJ1-5; cdr3_nt: TGCGCCAGCAGCTTGGACAGCAGCAATCAGCCCCAGCATTTT; cdr3_aa: CASSLDSSNQPQHF
d_call: TRBD1; clone_size: many; v_call: TRBV5-1; j_call: TRBJ1-5; cdr3_nt: TGCGCCAGCAGCTTTTTAGGGGGCGATCAGCCCCAGCATTTT; cdr3_aa: CASSFLGGDQPQHF
d_call: TRBD2; clone_size: many; v_call: TRBV7-2; j_call: TRBJ2-7; cdr3_nt: TGTGCCAGCAGCCCCCGGGGGGGGCGGAAATCCTACGAGCAGTACTTC; cdr3_aa: CASSPRGGRKSYEQYF
d_call: NA; clone_size: many; v_call: TRBV20-1; j_call: TRBJ1-5; cdr3_nt: TGCAGTGCTGCACGGAACAATCAGCCCCAGCATTTT; cdr3_aa: CSAARNNQPQHF
d_call: NA; clone_size: many; v_call: TRBV5-1; j_call: TRBJ2-7; cdr3_nt: TGCGCCAGCAGCTTGGAGGGGTCCTACGAGCAGTACTTC; cdr3_aa: CASSLEGSYEQYF
d_call: NA; clone_size: few; v_call: TRBV7-9; j_call: TRBJ1-2; cdr3_nt: TGTGCCAGCAGCTCAACAGGGTTAGGAGGGGGCTACACCTTC; cdr3_aa: CASSSTGLGGGYTF
d_call: NA; clone_size: many; v_call: TRBV14; j_call: TRBJ1-2; cdr3_nt: TGTGCCAGCAGCCAAGATTTCGGGTATGGCTACACCTTC; cdr3_aa: CASSQDFGYGYTF
d_call: NA; clone_size: NA; v_call: TRBV6-6; j_call: TRBJ2-3; cdr3_nt: TGTGCCAGCAGTTACTCTAATGGCGGGGCTAGCACAGATACGCAGTATTTT; cdr3_aa: CASSYSNGGASTDTQYF
d_call: TRBD1; clone_size: many; v_call: TRBV5-1; j_call: TRBJ2-7; cdr3_nt: TGCGCCAGCAGCCCTGAAGGACAGGGGGCGCGTAACGAGCAGTACTTC; cdr3_aa: CASSPEGQGARNEQYF
d_call: TRBD1; clone_size: many; v_call: TRBV15; j_call: TRBJ1-4; cdr3_nt: TGTGCCACCAGCGGCCAAACAGGGGTGATGGGGGAAAAACTGTTTTTT; cdr3_aa: CATSGQTGVMGEKLFF
d_call: NA; clone_size: many; v_call: TRBV18; j_call: TRBJ1-3; cdr3_nt: TGTGCCAGCTCACCATGGCGGGGCGAGGCTGGAAACACCATATATTTT; cdr3_aa: CASSPWRGEAGNTIYF
d_call: NA; clone_size: many; v_call: TRBV29-1; j_call: TRBJ1-1; cdr3_nt: TGCAGCGCAGTCCGGGGGGCGACGAACACTGAAGCTTTCTTT; cdr3_aa: CSAVRGATNTEAFF
d_call: NA; clone_size: many; v_call: TRBV7-2; j_call: TRBJ2-5; cdr3_nt: TGTGCCAGCAGCTTAGGCCGGGGACTTAACCTGGGGGAGACCCAGTACTTC; cdr3_aa: CASSLGRGLNLGETQYF
d_call: TRBD1; clone_size: many; v_call: TRBV5-1; j_call: TRBJ2-1; cdr3_nt: TGCGCCAGCAGTTCCGGGACAGGGTTCAGTAATGAGCAGTTCTTC; cdr3_aa: CASSSGTGFSNEQFF
d_call: NA; clone_size: many; v_call: TRBV9; j_call: TRBJ2-5; cdr3_nt: TGTGCCAGCAGCGTAGAACCTGGAGGGAAAGAGACCCAGTACTTC; cdr3_aa: CASSVEPGGKETQYF
d_call: NA; clone_size: many; v_call: TRBV10-3; j_call: TRBJ2-2; cdr3_nt: TGTGCCATTAAAGGGGGGCGCGACACCGGGGAGCTGTTTTTT; cdr3_aa: CAIKGGRDTGELFF
d_call: TRBD1; clone_size: many; v_call: TRBV7-2; j_call: TRBJ2-2; cdr3_nt: TGTGCCAGCAGCCGGAAGACAGGGGCCCTCACCGGGGAGCTGTTTTTT; cdr3_aa: CASSRKTGALTGELFF
d_call: TRBD1; clone_size: many; v_call: TRBV6-5; j_call: TRBJ2-2; cdr3_nt: TGTGCCAGCAGCCCCGGGACAGGAAACACCGGGGAGCTGTTTTTT; cdr3_aa: CASSPGTGNTGELFF
d_call: NA; clone_size: many; v_call: TRBV7-9; j_call: TRBJ2-3; cdr3_nt: TGTGCCAGCAGCCCAGGGACAACTCCTAGCACAGATACGCAGTATTTT; cdr3_aa: CASSPGTTPSTDTQYF
d_call: TRBD1; clone_size: many; v_call: TRBV10-3; j_call: TRBJ1-2; cdr3_nt: TGTGCCATCAGTGAGGCGCAGGGGGCTAACTATGGCTACACCTTC; cdr3_aa: CAISEAQGANYGYTF
d_call: NA; clone_size: many; v_call: TRBV20-1; j_call: TRBJ1-2; cdr3_nt: TGCAGTGCTAGAGGCCTCGGGGGGGGCTATGGCTACACCTTC; cdr3_aa: CSARGLGGGYGYTF